The rows below give T cell receptor beta chains drawn from one sample of a study of monozygotic twins with inflammatory bowel disease. TCRdb reworked the 5' RACE reads into one entry per CDR3 protein, no DNA. Recorded for this sample: about 420,000 distinct CDR3 sequences. The sample taken for sequencing was blood. These receptors originate from a human donor with ulcerative colitis or Crohn's disease, or a healthy co-twin of an affected twin (not recorded which). Both conserved end residues are part of each CDR3. Fields, in order: CDR3 protein, J gene, CDR3 length, V gene.

CSASHPAGGNTIYF | TRBJ1-3 | 14 | TRBV20-1
CATSRAQGAEETQYF | TRBJ2-5 | 15 | TRBV15
CASSLMTGRYEQYF | TRBJ2-7 | 14 | TRBV7-9
CASSPLATGKNTEAFF | TRBJ1-1 | 16 | TRBV5-1
CASSLARTGDEQYF | TRBJ2-7 | 14 | TRBV5-1
CASSYRGHEQYF | TRBJ2-7 | 12 | TRBV5-1
CASSWDGDYEQYF | TRBJ2-7 | 13 | TRBV5-4
CASSYKQDTQYF | TRBJ2-3 | 12 | TRBV6-6
CSASALRSYNEQFF | TRBJ2-1 | 14 | TRBV20-1
CASSQEVAGGPHEQYF | TRBJ2-7 | 16 | TRBV4-3
CSARGGGAGYEQYF | TRBJ2-7 | 14 | TRBV20-1
CAWSSSGGIYGYTF | TRBJ1-2 | 14 | TRBV30
CASSVGGDYGYTF | TRBJ1-2 | 13 | TRBV9
CASSFQGVSGEQYF | TRBJ2-7 | 14 | TRBV7-9
CASSFEGLGSYEQYF | TRBJ2-7 | 15 | TRBV5-1
CASSLWDRVRNTEAFF | TRBJ1-1 | 16 | TRBV5-5